The 25 T cell receptor beta chains given below trace back to one sample, sequenced in a study of T cells after yellow fever vaccination. TCRdb reprocessed the 5' RACE reads with MiXCR, giving one entry per CDR3 protein. The data hold about 210,000 distinct CDR3 sequences, with approximately 3% observed a single time. The sample consisted of CD4+ T cells sorted from PBMCs, taken 10 days after the yellow fever booster vaccination. The receptors originated from a man aged 18 to 29 who received the YFV17D yellow fever vaccine.

This clonotype was observed many times. V is TRBV12-3 or TRBV12-4 and J is TRBJ2-5, with TRBD2 matching 7 bases. The CDR3 sequence is 18 residues long. With 6 bases clipped from V and 4 bases from J, the junction kept 20 bases outside the gene matches. The CDR3 region has the DNA TGTGCCAGCAGCCTGGGGGGGGGTGTCATTCTAGAAGGAGAGACCCAGTACTTC. It codes for CASSLGGGVILEGETQYF.

This clonotype was detected ten times or more. The chain combines TRBV10-3 with TRBJ2-1, with 7 bases aligning to TRBD1. Per the germline V gene, CDR1 is ENHRY and CDR2 is SYGVKD. The CDR3 covers 16 residues. Trimming removed 0 bases from V and 2 bases from J; junction bases left unmatched: 4. CDR3 sequence (DNA): TGTGCCATCAGTGAGTCGGACGGGACAGCCTACAATGAGCAGTTCTTC. Translated, it gives CAISESDGTAYNEQFF.

This clonotype was detected only a few times. The chain couples TRBV20-1 to TRBJ1-2; no definite D call. The CDR3 contains 15 residues. V was trimmed by 1 base and J by 2 bases, leaving 14 bases between them. Germline-derived CDR1 and CDR2 are DFQATT and SNEGSKA (reference sequence). The CDR3 DNA sequence: TGCAGTGCTAGAGCTCAGCGGGGATCAAACTATGGCTACACCTTC. Protein sequence: CSARAQRGSNYGYTF.

The CDR3 spells CASSATNRVSYNSPLHF. Written as DNA, the CDR3 is TGTGCCAGCAGCGCAACCAACAGGGTCTCCTATAATTCACCCCTCCACTTT. V gene TRBV7-8 combines with J gene TRBJ1-6; perhaps TRBD1 as D (6 bases). The length of the CDR3 is 17 residues. The V gene's germline CDR1 is SGHVS and CDR2 FQNEAQ. Trimming cost V 5 bases and J 0 bases, with 14 bases left between them.

This clonotype was seen a handful of times. The V and J genes are TRBV18 and TRBJ1-1; perhaps TRBD1 as D (5 bases). V dropped 3 bases and J dropped 5 bases, with 16 bases sitting between them. The CDR3 length is 15 residues. Per germline, CDR1 KGHSH and CDR2 LQKENI. The CDR3 sequence is CASSPGRGIWTEAFF. The CDR3 nucleotides are TGTGCCAGCTCACCGGGTCGGGGGATTTGGACTGAAGCTTTCTTT.

This clonotype was counted many times. The chain couples TRBV5-6 to TRBJ2-3; D not certain. This CDR3 contains 13 residues. V was trimmed by 1 base and J by 2 bases, leaving 5 bases between them. CDR1 is SGHDT and CDR2 is YYEEEE in the germline V gene. The CDR3 here is CASSLINTDTQYF. CDR3 DNA sequence: TGTGCCAGCAGCTTGATAAACACAGATACGCAGTATTTT.

The gene calls are TRBV3-1 and TRBJ1-2; TRBD1 might be the D (5 bases). The CDR3 consists of 14 residues. From germline, CDR1 is LGHDT and CDR2 YNNKEL (reference sequence). V dropped 2 bases and J dropped 3 bases, with 10 bases sitting between them. CDR3 protein: CASSQMQGDYGYTF. The CDR3 bases are TGTGCCAGCAGCCAAATGCAGGGAGACTATGGCTACACCTTC. The full variable domain, in which reference TRBV3-1 and TRBJ1-2 provide the parts outside the CDR3, is DTAVSQTPKYLVTQMGNDKSIKCEQNLGHDTMYWYKQDSKKFLKIMFSYNNKELIINETVPNRFSPKSPDKAHLNLHINSLELGDSAVYFCASSQMQGDYGYTFGSGTRLTVV.

This clonotype was recorded many times. This rearrangement joins TRBV4-2 to TRBJ2-7; D is unclear. Trimming pared 0 bases from V and 3 bases from J, leaving 9 bases between. The CDR3 spans 14 residues. Germline loops: CDR1 LGHNA, CDR2 YNFKEQ. The CDR3 sequence: CASSQDKGYYEQYF. The CDR3 nucleotides are TGTGCCAGCAGCCAAGATAAGGGCTACTACGAGCAGTACTTC.

This clonotype was seen only a few times. The CDR3, as DNA: TGTGCCAGCAGCTTAGACACCGGGACACCCTATGGCTACACCTTC. Its translation: CASSLDTGTPYGYTF. The gene calls are TRBV7-9 and TRBJ1-2; a weak D match, TRBD1 (6 bases). Germline V gene data show CDR1 as SEHNR and CDR2 as FQNEAQ (reference sequence). V shed 1 base and J shed 4 bases, with 13 bases lying between them. This CDR3 comprises 15 residues.

This clonotype was seen a handful of times. The chain recombines TRBV24-1 with TRBJ1-5, with no clear D. The length of the CDR3 is 16 residues. Germline lookup yields CDR1 KGHDR and CDR2 SFDVKD. V gave up 4 bases and J gave up 1 base, with 13 bases separating them. CDR3 nucleotide sequence: TGTGCCACCAGTGACCCAACTACGGGGAGCAATCAGCCCCAGCATTTT. Protein: CATSDPTTGSNQPQHF.

This clonotype was recorded at least ten times. This chain uses TRBV5-1 with TRBJ2-5, with 9 bases identical to TRBD1. With 4 bases clipped from V and 4 bases from J, the junction kept 8 bases outside the gene matches. Germline V gives CDR1 SGHRS, CDR2 YFSETQ. The CDR3 consists of 15 residues. CDR3 bases: TGCGCCAGCAGCACCGGGACAGGGAGGATAGAGACCCAGTACTTC. It translates to CASSTGTGRIETQYF.

The chain uses TRBV7-2 and TRBJ2-3; D is uncertain. The CDR3 is 14 amino acids. The V gene lost 6 bases and the J gene lost 0 bases, with 10 bases spanning the gap. CDR1 and CDR2 (germline): SGHTA, FQGNSA. The CDR3 DNA sequence: TGTGCCAGCAGGGAACAGATTAGCACAGATACGCAGTATTTT. Protein: CASREQISTDTQYF.

This clonotype showed up many times. The chain combines TRBV6-1 with TRBJ1-5, with a weak D call TRBD1 (6 bases). Between the trimmed V and J ends, which lost 3 bases and 5 bases, there was a span of 11 bases. The CDR3 runs to 14 residues. Germline V gene data show CDR1 as MNHNS and CDR2 as SASEGT. CDR3 sequence (DNA): TGTGCCAGCAGTGACAGGGGACTATATCAGCCCCAGCATTTT. Residues: CASSDRGLYQPQHF.

This chain uses TRBV5-4 with TRBJ1-1, with a weak D call TRBD1 (5 bases). CDR3 size: 15 residues. CDR1 and CDR2 from the germline V gene are SGHNT and YYREEE (reference sequence). Trimming removed 3 bases from V and 0 bases from J, with 12 bases in between. The CDR3 nucleotides read TGTGCCAGCAGCTGGACGGACATTTTGAACACTGAAGCTTTCTTT. This translates into CASSWTDILNTEAFF.

This clonotype was observed at least ten times. The V gene is TRBV6-6, the J gene TRBJ1-2; D call uncertain. Germline values: CDR1 MNHNY, CDR2 SVGAGI (reference sequence). This CDR3 region has 14 residues. Trimming took off 0 bases at V and 8 bases at J, with 13 bases between the two ends. The CDR3 protein is CASSYSRHPEGYTF. The CDR3 bases are TGTGCCAGCAGTTACTCGAGGCATCCGGAAGGCTACACCTTC.

This clonotype appeared many times. J is TRBJ1-2 and V is TRBV12-3 or TRBV12-4, with D possibly being TRBD1 (5 bases). The CDR3 has 15 amino acids. V lost 0 bases, J lost 3 bases, and 11 bases lay in between. CDR3 residues: CASSLAAAGYYGYTF. The CDR3, as DNA: TGTGCCAGCAGTTTAGCGGCAGCAGGGTACTATGGCTACACCTTC.

This clonotype was seen at least ten times. This rearrangement joins TRBV6-5 to TRBJ2-3; D gene uncertain. V lost 0 bases and J 6 bases, leaving 16 bases between the germline ends. CDR3 length: 16 residues. The germline gives CDR1 MNHEY, CDR2 SVGAGI. In nucleotides, the CDR3 is TGTGCCAGCAGTTACTCCCTAGTCGCCGTGTGGGATACGCAGTATTTT. This encodes CASSYSLVAVWDTQYF.

The chain employs TRBV5-6 and TRBJ1-1; perhaps TRBD1 as D (5 bases). Germline loops: CDR1 SGHDT, CDR2 YYEEEE. V was trimmed by 1 base and J by 5 bases, leaving 18 bases between them. The length of the CDR3 is 16 residues. CDR3 bases: TGTGCCAGCAGCTTGTTGGGGACCCCCGGTGGAACTGAAGCTTTCTTT. As protein: CASSLLGTPGGTEAFF.

This clonotype was recorded many times. V is TRBV10-3 and J is TRBJ2-3, with D perhaps TRBD2 (5 bases). V shed 10 bases and J shed 2 bases, with 16 bases lying between them. Germline CDR1 and CDR2: ENHRY and SYGVKD. This CDR3 region has 14 residues. DNA of the CDR3: TGTGCCACCAGAAGTACTAGGGACACAGATACGCAGTATTTT. Translating gives CATRSTRDTDTQYF.

This clonotype has only a few counts. This chain uses TRBV5-4 with TRBJ2-7, with D possibly being TRBD1 (6 bases). The V end was cut by 4 bases, the J end by 5 bases, with 10 bases between. CDR1 SGHNT and CDR2 YYREEE come from the germline V gene (reference sequence). The CDR3 is made up of 12 amino acids. The CDR3 sequence: CASSQGPDEQYF. CDR3 in DNA: TGTGCCAGCAGCCAGGGGCCTGACGAGCAGTACTTC.

The chain is built from TRBV20-1 and TRBJ2-3; 8 bases map to TRBD2. Unmatched junction bases numbered 6, after V lost 8 bases and J lost 2 bases. The CDR3 runs to 13 residues. The germline gives CDR1 DFQATT, CDR2 SNEGSKA (reference sequence). CDR3 residues: CSRQRGITDTQYF. In DNA, the CDR3 is TGCAGTCGTCAGCGGGGGATCACAGATACGCAGTATTTT.

This clonotype came up many times. This rearrangement joins TRBV3-1 to TRBJ1-5, with no clear D. Trimming left V 4 bases short and J 0 bases short, with 7 bases between. The CDR3 spans 14 residues. Germline CDR1 is LGHDT and CDR2 is YNNKEL (reference sequence). The CDR3 reads CASSLRNSNQPQHF. CDR3 DNA sequence: TGTGCCAGCAGCCTCAGGAATAGCAATCAGCCCCAGCATTTT.

This clonotype was recorded many times. The chain employs TRBV7-3 and TRBJ1-4; weak D call: TRBD1 (5 bases). There are 15 residues in the CDR3. Trimming took off 0 bases at V and 3 bases at J, with 8 bases between the two ends. In germline, CDR1 is SGHTA, CDR2 FQGTGA. CDR3 nucleotides: TGTGCCAGCAGCTTAACGGGGGGATCTAATGAAAAACTGTTTTTT. Residues: CASSLTGGSNEKLFF. Based on the CDR3 plus reference TRBV7-3 and TRBJ1-4, the full variable domain is GAGVSQTPSNKVTEKGKYVELRCDPISGHTALYWYRQSLGQGPEFLIYFQGTGAADDSGLPNDRFFAVRPEGSVSTLKIQRTERGDSAVYLCASSLTGGSNEKLFFGSGTQLSVL.

This clonotype was observed many times. The chain uses TRBV7-2 and TRBJ2-7, with TRBD1 as a possible D gene (6 bases). Trimming removed 1 base at V and 7 bases at J, with 11 bases between. CDR1 is SGHTA and CDR2 is FQGNSA in the germline V gene. The CDR3 is 13 residues long. CDR3: CASSLGTGSEQYF. CDR3 coding DNA: TGTGCCAGCAGCTTAGGCACAGGGAGTGAGCAGTACTTC.

Ten or more counts support this clonotype. The V gene is TRBV5-1, the J gene TRBJ2-7, with TRBD1 identical over 9 bases. Trimming took 4 bases from V and 2 from J; bases not matched to a gene: 19. The CDR3 runs 19 residues. Germline loops: CDR1 SGHRS, CDR2 YFSETQ. CDR3 amino acids: CASSLVDRGLISYAYEQYF. The CDR3 DNA reads as TGCGCCAGCAGCCTCGTGGACAGGGGCCTAATCTCTTACGCCTACGAGCAGTACTTC.